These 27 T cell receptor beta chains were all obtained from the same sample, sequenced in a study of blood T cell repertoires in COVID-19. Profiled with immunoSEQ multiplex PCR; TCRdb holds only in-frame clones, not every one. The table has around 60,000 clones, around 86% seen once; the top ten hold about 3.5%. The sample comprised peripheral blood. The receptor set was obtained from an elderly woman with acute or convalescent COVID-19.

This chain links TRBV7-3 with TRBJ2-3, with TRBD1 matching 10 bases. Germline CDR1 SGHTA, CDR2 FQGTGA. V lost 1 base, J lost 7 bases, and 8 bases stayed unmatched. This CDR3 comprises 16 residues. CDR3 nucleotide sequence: TGTGCCAGCAGCTTAATGGGACAGGGGTTAGGGAATACGCAGTATTTT. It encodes CASSLMGQGLGNTQYF.

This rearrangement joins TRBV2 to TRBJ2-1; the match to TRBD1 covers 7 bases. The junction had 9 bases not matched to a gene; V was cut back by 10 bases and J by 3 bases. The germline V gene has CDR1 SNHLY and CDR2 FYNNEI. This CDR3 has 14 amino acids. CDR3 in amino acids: CAKGGGSGYNEQFF. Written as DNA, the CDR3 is TGTGCCAAAGGGGGCGGATCGGGCTACAATGAGCAGTTCTTC.

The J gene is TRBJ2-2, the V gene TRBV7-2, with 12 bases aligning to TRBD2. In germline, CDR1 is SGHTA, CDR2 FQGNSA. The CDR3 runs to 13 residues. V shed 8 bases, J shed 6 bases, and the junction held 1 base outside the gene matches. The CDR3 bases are TGTGCCAGCCGACTAGCGGGGGCCGGGGAGCTGTTTTTT. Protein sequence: CASRLAGAGELFF.

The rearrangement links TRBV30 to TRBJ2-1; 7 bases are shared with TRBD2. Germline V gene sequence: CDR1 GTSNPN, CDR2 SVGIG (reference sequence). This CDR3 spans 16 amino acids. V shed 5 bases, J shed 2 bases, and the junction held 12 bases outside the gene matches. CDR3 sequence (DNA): TGTGCCTGGGCCCCCCCTCTAGCGGTCCCCTACAATGAGCAGTTCTTC. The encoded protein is CAWAPPLAVPYNEQFF.

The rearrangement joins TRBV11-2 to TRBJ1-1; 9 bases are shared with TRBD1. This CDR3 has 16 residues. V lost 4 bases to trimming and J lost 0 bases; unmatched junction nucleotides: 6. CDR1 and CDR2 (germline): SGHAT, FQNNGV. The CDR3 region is CASSYRQGDLNTEAFF. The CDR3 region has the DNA TGTGCCAGCAGCTATAGACAGGGGGATCTGAACACTGAAGCTTTCTTT.

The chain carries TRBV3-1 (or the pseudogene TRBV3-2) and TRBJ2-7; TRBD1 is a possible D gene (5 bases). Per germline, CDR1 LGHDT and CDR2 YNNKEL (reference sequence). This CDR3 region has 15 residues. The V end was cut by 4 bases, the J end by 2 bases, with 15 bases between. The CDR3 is CASSPRQTLTYEQYF. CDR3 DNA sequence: TGTGCCAGCAGCCCACGACAGACATTAACCTACGAGCAGTACTTC.

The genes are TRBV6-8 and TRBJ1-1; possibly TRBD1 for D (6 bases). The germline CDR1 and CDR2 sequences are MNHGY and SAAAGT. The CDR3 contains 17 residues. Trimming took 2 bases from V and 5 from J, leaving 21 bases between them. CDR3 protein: CASSYQTKGEMQTEAFF. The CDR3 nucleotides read TGTGCCAGCAGTTACCAAACCAAGGGGGAGATGCAGACTGAAGCTTTCTTT.

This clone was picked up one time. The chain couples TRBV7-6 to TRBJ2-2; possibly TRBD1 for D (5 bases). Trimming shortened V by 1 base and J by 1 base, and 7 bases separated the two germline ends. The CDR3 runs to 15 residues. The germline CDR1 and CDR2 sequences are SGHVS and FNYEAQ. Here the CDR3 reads CASSLDRLNTGELFF. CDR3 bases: TGTGCCAGCAGCTTAGACAGGTTGAACACCGGGGAGCTGTTTTTT.

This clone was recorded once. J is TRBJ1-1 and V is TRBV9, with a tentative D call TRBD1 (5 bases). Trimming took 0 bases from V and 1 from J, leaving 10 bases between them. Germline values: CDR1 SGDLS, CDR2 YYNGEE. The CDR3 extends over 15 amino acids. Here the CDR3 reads CASSVAGGGNTEAFF. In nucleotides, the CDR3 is TGTGCCAGCAGCGTAGCTGGGGGAGGGAACACTGAAGCTTTCTTT.

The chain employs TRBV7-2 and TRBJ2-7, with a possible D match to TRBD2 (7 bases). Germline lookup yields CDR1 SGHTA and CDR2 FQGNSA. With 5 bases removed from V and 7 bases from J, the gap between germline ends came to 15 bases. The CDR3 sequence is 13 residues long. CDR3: CASSPGGPGEQYF. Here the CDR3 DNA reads TGTGCCAGCAGCCCCGGGGGGCCGGGGGAGCAGTACTTC. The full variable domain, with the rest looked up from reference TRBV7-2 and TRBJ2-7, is GAGVSQSPSNKVTEKGKDVELRCDPISGHTALYWYRQSLGQGLEFLIYFQGNSAPDKSGLPSDRFSAERTGGSVSTLTIQRTQQEDSAVYLCASSPGGPGEQYFGPGTRLTVT.

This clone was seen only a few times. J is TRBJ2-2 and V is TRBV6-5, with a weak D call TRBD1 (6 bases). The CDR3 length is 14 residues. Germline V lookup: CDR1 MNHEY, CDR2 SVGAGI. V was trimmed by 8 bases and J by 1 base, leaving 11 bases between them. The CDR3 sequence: CASRWTVNTGELFF. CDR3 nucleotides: TGTGCCAGCCGCTGGACAGTGAACACCGGGGAGCTGTTTTTT.

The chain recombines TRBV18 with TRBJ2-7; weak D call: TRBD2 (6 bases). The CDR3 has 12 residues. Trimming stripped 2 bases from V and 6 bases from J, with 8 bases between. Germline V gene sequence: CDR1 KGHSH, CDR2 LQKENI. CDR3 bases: TGTGCCAGCTCACCAACCGGGGGCGAGCAGTACTTC. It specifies CASSPTGGEQYF.

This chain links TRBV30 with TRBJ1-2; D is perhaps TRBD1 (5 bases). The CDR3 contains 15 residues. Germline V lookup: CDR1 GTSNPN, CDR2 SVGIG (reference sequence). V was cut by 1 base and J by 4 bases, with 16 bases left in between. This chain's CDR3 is CAWSDWRGRSYGYTF. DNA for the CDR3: TGTGCCTGGAGTGACTGGAGGGGAAGGAGCTATGGCTACACCTTC.

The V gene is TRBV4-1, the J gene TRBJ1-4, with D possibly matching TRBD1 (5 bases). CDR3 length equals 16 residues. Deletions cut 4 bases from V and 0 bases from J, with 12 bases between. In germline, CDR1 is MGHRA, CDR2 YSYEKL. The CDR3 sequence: CASSLESGATNEKLFF. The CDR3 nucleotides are TGCGCCAGCAGCCTTGAATCGGGGGCAACTAATGAAAAACTGTTTTTT.

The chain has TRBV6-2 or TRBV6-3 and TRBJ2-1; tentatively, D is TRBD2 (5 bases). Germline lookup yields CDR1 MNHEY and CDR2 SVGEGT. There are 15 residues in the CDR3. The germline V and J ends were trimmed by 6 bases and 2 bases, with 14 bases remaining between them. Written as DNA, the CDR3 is TGTGCCAGCAGCCCCGGTACTAGTACCTACAATGAGCAGTTCTTC. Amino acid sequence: CASSPGTSTYNEQFF.

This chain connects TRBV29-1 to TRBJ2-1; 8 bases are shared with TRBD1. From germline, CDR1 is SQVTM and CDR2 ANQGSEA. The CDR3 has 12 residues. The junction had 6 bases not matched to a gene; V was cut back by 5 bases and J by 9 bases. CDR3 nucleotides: TGCAGCGTTTACCCAGGGGGCTCTGAGCAGTTCTTC. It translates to CSVYPGGSEQFF.

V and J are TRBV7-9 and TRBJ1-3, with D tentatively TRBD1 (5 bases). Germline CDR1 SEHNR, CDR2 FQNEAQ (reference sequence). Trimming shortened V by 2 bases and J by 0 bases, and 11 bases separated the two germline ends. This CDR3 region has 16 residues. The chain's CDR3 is CASSLLLGPSGNTIYF. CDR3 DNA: TGTGCCAGCAGCTTACTTTTGGGGCCCTCTGGAAACACCATATATTTT. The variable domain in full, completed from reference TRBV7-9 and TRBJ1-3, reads DTGVSQNPRHKITKRGQNVTFRCDPISEHNRLYWYRQTLGQGPEFLTYFQNEAQLEKSRLLSDRFSAERPKGSFSTLEIQRTEQGDSAMYLCASSLLLGPSGNTIYFGEGSWLTVV.

CDR3 sequence (DNA): TGTGCCAGCAGTCCTACAGGCGGCGAAGGCTACGAGCAGTACTTC. Its protein is CASSPTGGEGYEQYF. V is TRBV6-4 and J is TRBJ2-7; TRBD1 is a possible D gene (5 bases). CDR1 MRHNA and CDR2 SNTAGT come from the germline V gene. The CDR3 loop spans 15 amino acids. Trimming removed 5 bases at V and 3 bases at J, with 17 bases between.

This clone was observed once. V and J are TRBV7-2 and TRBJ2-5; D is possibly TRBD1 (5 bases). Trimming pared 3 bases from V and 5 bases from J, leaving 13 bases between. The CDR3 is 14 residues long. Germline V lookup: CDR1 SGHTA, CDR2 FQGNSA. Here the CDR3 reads CASSFKGRFETQYF. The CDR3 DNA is TGTGCCAGCAGCTTCAAGGGGCGATTTGAGACCCAGTACTTC.

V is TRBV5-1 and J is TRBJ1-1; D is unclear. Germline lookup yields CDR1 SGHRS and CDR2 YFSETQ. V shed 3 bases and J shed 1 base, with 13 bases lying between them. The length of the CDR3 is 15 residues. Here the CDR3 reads CASSWAGGENTEAFF. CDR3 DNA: TGCGCCAGCAGCTGGGCCGGCGGGGAGAACACTGAAGCTTTCTTT. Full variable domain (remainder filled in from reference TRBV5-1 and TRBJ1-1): KAGVTQTPRYLIKTRGQQVTLSCSPISGHRSVSWYQQTPGQGLQFLFEYFSETQRNKGNFPGRFSGRQFSNSRSEMNVSTLELGDSALYLCASSWAGGENTEAFFGQGTRLTVV.

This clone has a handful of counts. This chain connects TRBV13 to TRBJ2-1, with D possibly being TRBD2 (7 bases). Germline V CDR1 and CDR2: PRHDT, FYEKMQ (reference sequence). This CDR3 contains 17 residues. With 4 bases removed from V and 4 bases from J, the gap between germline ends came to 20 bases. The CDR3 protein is CASSSSRRGGVYNEQFF. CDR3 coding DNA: TGTGCCAGCAGCTCCTCCCGGAGGGGGGGCGTGTACAATGAGCAGTTCTTC.

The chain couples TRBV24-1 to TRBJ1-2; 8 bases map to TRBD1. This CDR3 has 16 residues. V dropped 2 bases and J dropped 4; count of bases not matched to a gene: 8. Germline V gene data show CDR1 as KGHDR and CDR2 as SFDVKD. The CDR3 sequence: CATSDSATGESYGYTF. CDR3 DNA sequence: TGTGCCACCAGTGATTCCGCGACAGGGGAATCCTATGGCTACACCTTC.

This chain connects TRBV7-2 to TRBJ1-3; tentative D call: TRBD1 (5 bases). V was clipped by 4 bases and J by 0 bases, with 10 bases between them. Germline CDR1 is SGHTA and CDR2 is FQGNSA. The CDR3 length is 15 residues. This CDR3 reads CASSWGDFSGNTIYF. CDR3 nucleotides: TGTGCCAGCAGCTGGGGGGACTTCTCTGGAAACACCATATATTTT.

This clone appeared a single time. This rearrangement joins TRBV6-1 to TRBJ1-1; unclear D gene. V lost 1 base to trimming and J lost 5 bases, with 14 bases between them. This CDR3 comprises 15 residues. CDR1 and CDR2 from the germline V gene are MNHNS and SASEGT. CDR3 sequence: CASSEVGGLRTEAFF. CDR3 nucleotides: TGTGCCAGCAGTGAAGTCGGAGGGCTGAGGACTGAAGCTTTCTTT.

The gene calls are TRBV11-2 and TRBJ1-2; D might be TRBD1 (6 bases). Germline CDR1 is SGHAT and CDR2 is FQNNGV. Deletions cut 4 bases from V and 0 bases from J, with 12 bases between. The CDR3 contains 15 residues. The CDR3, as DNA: TGTGCCAGCAGCTCCCGGGACATAGCTAACTATGGCTACACCTTC. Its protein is CASSSRDIANYGYTF.

CDR3 sequence reads: CASSNPGAVLLGYGYTF. DNA for the CDR3: TGTGCCAGTAGTAATCCTGGGGCAGTTCTCTTGGGGTATGGCTACACCTTC. This rearrangement joins TRBV19 to TRBJ1-2; D may be TRBD1 (5 bases). In germline, CDR1 is LNHDA, CDR2 SQIVND (reference sequence). The V gene lost 4 bases and the J gene lost 5 bases, with 23 bases spanning the gap. The CDR3 extends over 17 amino acids.

The chain's CDR3 is CASTGLARSLSYNEQFF. CDR3 sequence (DNA): TGTGCCAGCACGGGACTAGCGAGGAGCTTATCCTACAATGAGCAGTTCTTC. The chain combines TRBV5-4 with TRBJ2-1; 10 bases are a match to TRBD2. V was pared by 6 bases and J by 1 base, with 10 bases of the junction left unmatched. This CDR3 is built from 17 residues. Germline-derived CDR1 and CDR2 are SGHNT and YYREEE (reference sequence). The full variable domain, rest sourced from reference TRBV5-4 and TRBJ2-1, is ETGVTQSPTHLIKTRGQQVTLRCSSQSGHNTVSWYQQALGQGPQFIFQYYREEENGRGNFPPRFSGLQFPNYSSELNVNALELDDSALYLCASTGLARSLSYNEQFFGPGTRLTVL.